This paragraph covers one TCR beta chain sequence. Antigen specificity is unknown. This PCR relied on a set of 60 Vbeta primers and 13 Jbeta primers. Sequenced by immunoSEQ multiplex PCR; TCRdb stores in-frame clones only, minus some. The sample has roughly 200,000 clones, approximately 80% seen once. These data are taken from a study of cytomegalovirus exposure and HLA in healthy donors. Study-wide findings and caveats: A later analysis linked some 17,000 TCR beta sequences to HLA alleles at 0.05 false discovery rate.

V gave up 4 bases and J gave up 2 bases; unmatched junction bases: 3. Germline CDR1 is SGHDN and CDR2 is FVKESK. This CDR3 has 15 residues. This receptor was taken from a man aged 25-40 years in good health and CMV-seronegative. The source material was PBMCs. The chain employs TRBV14 and TRBJ2-5, with 11 bases matching TRBD1. CDR3 region: CASSPGTGGQETQYF. For the CDR3, the DNA is TGTGCCAGCAGCCCAGGGACAGGGGGACAAGAGACCCAGTACTTC.